One sample yielded the 20 T cell receptor beta chains listed below, sequenced in a study of cytomegalovirus exposure and HLA in healthy donors. In the PCR, 60 Vbeta and 13 Jbeta primers were used. TCRdb's table, derived via immunoSEQ multiplex PCR, lists solely in-frame clones and lacks some. Here the sample spans roughly 80,000 clones, approximately 60% being singletons. The specimen was PBMCs. The receptors here all came from a male donor in good health and CMV-seropositive.

This chain connects TRBV6-5 to TRBJ1-2, with TRBD1 identical over 7 bases. This CDR3 has 14 residues. Germline lookup yields CDR1 MNHEY and CDR2 SVGAGI. Trimming cost V 2 bases and J 4 bases; bases outside gene matches: 4. The CDR3 region has the DNA TGTGCCAGCAGTTACGGGACAGAAGGCTATGGCTACACCTTC. This encodes CASSYGTEGYGYTF.

This clone was seen a handful of times. The gene calls are TRBV10-3 and TRBJ1-5; D is undetermined. Deletions cut 3 bases from V and 2 bases from J, with 2 bases between. CDR1 ENHRY and CDR2 SYGVKD come from the germline V gene. This CDR3 comprises 12 residues. The CDR3 loop reads CAISDGNQPQHF. The CDR3 region has the DNA TGTGCCATCAGTGACGGCAATCAGCCCCAGCATTTT.

V and J are TRBV30 and TRBJ1-5; the match to TRBD1 covers 7 bases. CDR1 and CDR2 (germline): GTSNPN, SVGIG (reference sequence). The CDR3 is made up of 15 amino acids. With V trimmed by 3 bases and J by 5 bases, 10 bases remained unmatched. The CDR3 DNA reads TGTGCCTGGAGGGAAACAGGGGTCGGTGATCAGCCCCAGCATTTT. This encodes CAWRETGVGDQPQHF.

The rearrangement links TRBV9 to TRBJ1-1; 8 bases agree with TRBD1. The V segment lost 3 bases and the J segment 5 bases; nucleotides outside the gene matches: 9. Germline V CDR1 and CDR2: SGDLS, YYNGEE. The CDR3 is made up of 15 amino acids. This chain's CDR3 is CASSGGTGRTTEAFF. DNA for the CDR3: TGTGCCAGCAGCGGGGGGACAGGTCGTACTACTGAAGCTTTCTTT.

The rearrangement joins TRBV19 to TRBJ2-5; tentatively, D is TRBD2 (6 bases). The CDR3 loop spans 13 amino acids. The ends were cut back, 10 bases at V and 4 bases at J, with 16 bases in the middle. Germline CDR1 reads LNHDA; CDR2 reads SQIVND (reference sequence). CDR3 region: CATGRGTGETQYF. The CDR3 bases are TGTGCCACCGGTAGAGGGACTGGAGAGACCCAGTACTTC.

This chain joins TRBV29-1 and TRBJ2-6, with D possibly being TRBD2 (6 bases). This CDR3 spans 14 amino acids. Germline V gene lookup returns CDR1 SQVTM and CDR2 ANQGSEA. V lost 6 bases to trimming and J lost 1 base, with 10 bases between them. The CDR3 bases are TGCAGCGTCGTGGGGGGATCTGGGGCCAACGTCCTGACTTTC. Encoded protein: CSVVGGSGANVLTF.

The rearrangement links TRBV1 to TRBJ2-1; TRBD2, the table's D call, lacks a check against the DNA. TRBV1 is termed a pseudogene. The CDR3 sequence is 13 residues long. Here the CDR3 DNA reads TGCCCCTCCGGGACTAGCGGTTACAATGAGCAGTTCTTC. Its translation: CPSGTSGYNEQFF.

This chain joins TRBV7-6 and TRBJ2-5, with a possible D match to TRBD2 (5 bases). V was pared by 1 base and J by 5 bases, with 8 bases between. The CDR3 has 13 residues. The V gene's germline CDR1 is SGHVS and CDR2 FNYEAQ. The CDR3 DNA follows: TGTGCCAGCAGCTTAGGGCAGCGGGAGACCCAGTACTTC. Translating it yields CASSLGQRETQYF. Full variable domain (outside the CDR3, taken from reference TRBV7-6 and TRBJ2-5): GAGVSQSPRYKVTKRGQDVALRCDPISGHVSLYWYRQALGQGPEFLTYFNYEAQQDKSGLPNDRFSAERPEGSISTLTIQRTEQRDSAMYRCASSLGQRETQYFGPGTRLLVL.

V and J are TRBV7-9 and TRBJ1-3; no clear D gene. V was clipped by 10 bases and J by 2 bases, with 12 bases between them. CDR1 SEHNR and CDR2 FQNEAQ come from the germline V gene (reference sequence). This CDR3 region has 13 residues. CDR3 bases: TGTGCCATCTTGGACTTGGCTGGAAACACCATATATTTT. This codes for CAILDLAGNTIYF.

The table lists this clone with a few counts. V is TRBV19 and J is TRBJ1-5, with D perhaps matching TRBD1 (6 bases). There are 11 residues in the CDR3. V shed 5 bases and J shed 11 bases, with 10 bases lying between them. Looked up from germline, CDR1 is LNHDA and CDR2 is SQIVND (reference sequence). This chain's CDR3 is CASSEGGTQHF. CDR3 in DNA: TGTGCCAGTAGTGAGGGGGGGACCCAGCATTTT.

The rearrangement uses TRBV5-6 and TRBJ1-2; 8 nucleotides agree with TRBD1. The CDR3 sequence is 14 residues long. J was trimmed by 4 bases and V by 1 base; bases with no gene match: 3. Germline V gene sequence: CDR1 SGHDT, CDR2 YYEEEE. The CDR3 DNA reads as TGTGCCAGCAGCTTGACAGGGGGAGGCTATGGCTACACCTTC. Residues: CASSLTGGGYGYTF.

The rearrangement joins TRBV5-6 to TRBJ2-7; TRBD2 matches at 13 bases. The CDR3 covers 15 residues. In germline, CDR1 is SGHDT, CDR2 YYEEEE. After removal of 3 bases from V and 3 bases from J, the junction contained 3 bases not matched to a gene. CDR3 loop: CASSYWTSGSYEQYF. The DNA for the CDR3 is TGTGCCAGCAGCTACTGGACTAGCGGGAGCTACGAGCAGTACTTC. Drawing the rest from reference TRBV5-6 and TRBJ2-7, the complete variable domain is DAGVTQSPTHLIKTRGQQVTLRCSPKSGHDTVSWYQQALGQGPQFIFQYYEEEERQRGNFPDRFSGHQFPNYSSELNVNALLLGDSALYLCASSYWTSGSYEQYFGPGTRLTVT.

This clone was counted between two and nine times. The chain is built from TRBV7-9 and TRBJ2-3; D is uncertain. The CDR3 has 13 residues. CDR1 and CDR2 from the germline V gene are SEHNR and FQNEAQ (reference sequence). The V and J ends lost 1 base and 1 base respectively, with 3 bases between them. CDR3 sequence: CASSLVGTDTQYF. CDR3 sequence (DNA): TGTGCCAGCAGCTTAGTAGGCACAGATACGCAGTATTTT.

V and J are TRBV6-6 and TRBJ1-1; D is perhaps TRBD1 (5 bases). V dropped 6 bases and J dropped 4 bases, with 21 bases sitting between them. CDR1 MNHNY and CDR2 SVGAGI come from the germline V gene (reference sequence). The CDR3 is made up of 16 amino acids. CDR3 amino acids: CASSRVGGGWGTEAFF. The DNA for the CDR3 is TGTGCCAGCAGCCGAGTTGGGGGGGGTTGGGGCACTGAAGCTTTCTTT.

The rearrangement joins TRBV4-1 to TRBJ1-1; perhaps TRBD1 as D (6 bases). Germline V lookup: CDR1 MGHRA, CDR2 YSYEKL. The V and J ends lost 1 base and 5 bases respectively, with 14 bases between them. The CDR3 has 15 residues. The CDR3 spells CASSQVQGGRTEAFF. CDR3 sequence (DNA): TGCGCCAGCAGCCAAGTACAAGGGGGAAGGACTGAAGCTTTCTTT.

This chain links TRBV6-6 with TRBJ1-4; 7 bases align to TRBD1. The germline V gene encodes CDR1 MNHNY and CDR2 SVGAGI (reference sequence). V was pared by 5 bases and J by 6 bases, with 6 bases of the junction left unmatched. The CDR3 is 14 residues long. CDR3 in DNA: TGTGCCAGCAGTAAGACAGGGATGGATGAAAAACTGTTTTTT. Residues: CASSKTGMDEKLFF.

The chain employs TRBV10-2 and TRBJ1-5; the D gene is possibly TRBD1 (6 bases). Germline V CDR1 and CDR2: WSHSY, SAAADI. Trimming stripped 5 bases from V and 3 bases from J, with 11 bases between. This CDR3 comprises 14 residues. CDR3 in DNA: TGCGCCAGCAGTCCACAGGGACCCAATCAGCCCCAGCATTTT. This gives the protein CASSPQGPNQPQHF.

The rearrangement uses TRBV6-6 and TRBJ2-5; 8 bases match TRBD2. V dropped 6 bases and J dropped 5; count of bases not matched to a gene: 14. CDR1 and CDR2 (germline): MNHNY, SVGAGI (reference sequence). This CDR3 has 16 residues. The CDR3 loop reads CASRRGAGGYKETQYF. In DNA form, the CDR3 reads TGTGCCAGCAGAAGAGGGGCGGGAGGTTATAAGGAGACCCAGTACTTC.

In its sample, this clone was seen once. The chain joins TRBV6-4 to TRBJ2-1; TRBD2 aligns across 9 bases. The trim removed 6 bases at V and 3 bases at J, leaving 6 bases unmatched. The CDR3 is 15 amino acids. Germline assignment: CDR1 MRHNA and CDR2 SNTAGT. The CDR3 here is CASRAFSGSYNEQFF. CDR3 sequence (DNA): TGTGCCAGCAGAGCTTTTAGCGGGAGCTACAATGAGCAGTTCTTC.

The chain uses TRBV5-1 and TRBJ2-5, with D tentatively TRBD2 (5 bases). This CDR3 contains 15 residues. Germline values: CDR1 SGHRS, CDR2 YFSETQ. Between the trimmed V and J ends, which lost 7 bases and 5 bases, there was a span of 21 bases. CDR3 nucleotides: TGCGCCAGCGAGCTTGGCGGGCCGGTAAGCGAGACCCAGTACTTC. Its translation: CASELGGPVSETQYF.